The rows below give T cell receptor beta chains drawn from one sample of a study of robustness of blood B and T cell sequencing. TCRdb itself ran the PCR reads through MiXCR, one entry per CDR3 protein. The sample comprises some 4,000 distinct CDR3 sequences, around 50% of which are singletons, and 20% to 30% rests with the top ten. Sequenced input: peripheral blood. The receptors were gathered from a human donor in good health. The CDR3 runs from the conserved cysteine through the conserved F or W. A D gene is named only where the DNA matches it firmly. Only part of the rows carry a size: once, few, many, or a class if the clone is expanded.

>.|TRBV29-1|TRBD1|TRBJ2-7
TGCAGCGTTAGGACAGGGGACTCCTACGAGCAGTACTTC
CSVRTGDSYEQYF
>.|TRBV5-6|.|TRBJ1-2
TGTGCCAGCACACTCAGAGGATTCCGAAGTGGCTACACCTTC
CASTLRGFRSGYTF
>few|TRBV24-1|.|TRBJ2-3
TGTGCCACCAGTGATTCGGTGTCTGGCACAGATACGCAGTATTTT
CATSDSVSGTDTQYF
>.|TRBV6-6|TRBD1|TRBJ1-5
TGTGCCAGCAGTTTGGGGGGACAGGGGGGACAGCCCCAGCATTTT
CASSLGGQGGQPQHF
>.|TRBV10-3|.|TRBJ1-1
TGTGCCATCAGGATCGACATCCTGAACACTGAAGCTTTCTTT
CAIRIDILNTEAFF
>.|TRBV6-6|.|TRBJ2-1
TGTGCCAGCACCGAGGACGTGAGCTCCTACAATGAGCAGTTCTTC
CASTEDVSSYNEQFF
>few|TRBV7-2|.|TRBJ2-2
TGTGCCAGCAGCTTAGGACTAGTGAGAACCGGGGAGCTGTTTTTT
CASSLGLVRTGELFF
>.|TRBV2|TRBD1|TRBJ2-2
TGTGCCAGCAGGGAGACAGGGGCGAACACCGGGGAGCTGTTTTTT
CASRETGANTGELFF
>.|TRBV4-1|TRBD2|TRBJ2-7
TGCGCCAGCAGCCCCTTGGGGCTAGCGGGGGACTACGAGCAGTACTTC
CASSPLGLAGDYEQYF
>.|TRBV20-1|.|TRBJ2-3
TGCAGTGCTAGAGTAGCTAGCGCTAGCACAGATACGCAGTATTTT
CSARVASASTDTQYF
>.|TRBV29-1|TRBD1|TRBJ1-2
TGCAGCGTTGGTTGGACAGGGGGCTATGGCTACACCTTC
CSVGWTGGYGYTF
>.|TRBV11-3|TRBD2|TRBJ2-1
TGTGCCAGCCACCGGGGGTCTAGCGGGGGCTACAATGAGCAGTTCTTC
CASHRGSSGGYNEQFF
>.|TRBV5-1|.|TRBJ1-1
TGCGCCAGCAGCGCCCAGTGGGGAGTCACTGAAGCTTTCTTT
CASSAQWGVTEAFF
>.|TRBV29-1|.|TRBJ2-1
TGCAGCGTCCAGGGCAGGGGACTACTTAGCTCCTACAATGAGCAGTTCTTC
CSVQGRGLLSSYNEQFF
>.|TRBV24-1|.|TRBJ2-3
TGTGCCACCAGTGATAGGACAGGATACGGGGGTACGCAGTATTTT
CATSDRTGYGGTQYF
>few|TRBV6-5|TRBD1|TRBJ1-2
TGTGCCAGCAGTTACTCCGGGACAGGCGGGGATGGCTACACCTTC
CASSYSGTGGDGYTF
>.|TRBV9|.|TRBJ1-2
TGTGCCAGCAGTGTAGCCCCGGGACCCAACTATGGCTACACCTTC
CASSVAPGPNYGYTF
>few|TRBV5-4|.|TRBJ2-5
TGTGCCAGCAGCGGGGTCCAAGAGACCCAGTACTTC
CASSGVQETQYF
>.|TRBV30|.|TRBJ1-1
TGTGCCTGGGGGAGGGGAGACACTGAAGCTTTCTTT
CAWGRGDTEAFF
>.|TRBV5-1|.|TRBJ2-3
TGCGCCAGCAGCTTTGTCGACACAGGCACAGATACGCAGTATTTT
CASSFVDTGTDTQYF
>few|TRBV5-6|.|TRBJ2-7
TGTGCCAGCAGCTTGGGAGGCTACGAGCAGTACTTC
CASSLGGYEQYF
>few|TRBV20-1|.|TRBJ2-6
TGCAGTGCTTATACAGGGTTTGGGGCCAACGTCCTGACTTTC
CSAYTGFGANVLTF
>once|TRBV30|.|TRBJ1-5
TGTGCCTCACAAGCCAGCAATAGCAATCAGCCCCAGCATTTT
CASQASNSNQPQHF
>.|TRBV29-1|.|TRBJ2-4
TGCAGCGTTGAATCCCCAGAGGACATTCAGTACTTC
CSVESPEDIQYF
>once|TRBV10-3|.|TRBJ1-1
TGTGCCATCATGACAGGACTGAACACTGAAGCTTTCTTT
CAIMTGLNTEAFF
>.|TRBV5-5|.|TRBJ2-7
TGTGCCAGCAGCTTGGGGGACCTGAGAAAGCAGTACTTC
CASSLGDLRKQYF
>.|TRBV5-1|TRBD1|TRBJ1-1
TGCGCCAGCAGCATAGGGACAGGGGGGTCGGCTTTCTTT
CASSIGTGGSAFF
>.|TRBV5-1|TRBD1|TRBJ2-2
TGCGCCAGCAGCCCACCAGACAGGGCGAACACCGGGGAGCTGTTTTTT
CASSPPDRANTGELFF
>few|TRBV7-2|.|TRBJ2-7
TGTGCCAGCAGCTTAGCCGCAGGGCTTGTCGGCTACGAGCAGTACTTC
CASSLAAGLVGYEQYF
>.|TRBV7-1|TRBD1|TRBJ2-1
TGTGCCAGCAGTTCCGACAGGGCTACTTACAATGAGCAGTTCTTC
CASSSDRATYNEQFF
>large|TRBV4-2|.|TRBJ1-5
TGTGCCAGCAGCCAAGAGGGATATAGCAATCAGCCCCAGCATTTT
CASSQEGYSNQPQHF
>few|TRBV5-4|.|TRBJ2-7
TGTGCCAGCAGCCCGGAAGGCTCCTACGAGCAGTACTTC
CASSPEGSYEQYF
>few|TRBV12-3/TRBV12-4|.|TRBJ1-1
TGTGCCAGCAGTTCCGGGTTGGGGACTGAAGCTTTCTTT
CASSSGLGTEAFF
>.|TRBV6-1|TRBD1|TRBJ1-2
TGTGCCAGCAGCTGGACAGGGGGGAGTTATGGCTACACCTTC
CASSWTGGSYGYTF
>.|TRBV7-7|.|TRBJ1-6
TGTGCCAGCAGTTTAGACAGTGGGTCACCCCTCCACTTT
CASSLDSGSPLHF
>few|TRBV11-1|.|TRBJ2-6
TGTGCCAGCAGCACCCGTAGGGCGGCTGGGGCCAACGTCCTGACTTTC
CASSTRRAAGANVLTF
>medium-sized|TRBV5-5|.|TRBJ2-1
TGTGCCAGCAGCCTCGACAGTTACAATGAGCAGTTCTTC
CASSLDSYNEQFF
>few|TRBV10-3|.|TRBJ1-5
TGTGCCATCAGCCGCGAGGGCGACAATCAGCCCCAGCATTTT
CAISREGDNQPQHF
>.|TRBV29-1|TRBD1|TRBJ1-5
TGCAGCGTTGTCGCAACAGGGGAACAGCATTTT
CSVVATGEQHF
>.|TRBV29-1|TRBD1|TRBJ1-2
TGCAGCGTACGAGACAGGGTGGATGATGGCTACACCTTC
CSVRDRVDDGYTF
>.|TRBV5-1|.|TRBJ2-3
TGCGCCAGCAGCTTGTTGTACAACAGGGACACAGATACGCAGTATTTT
CASSLLYNRDTDTQYF
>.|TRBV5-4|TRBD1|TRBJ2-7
TGTGCCAGCAGCCTTGGGACAGTGACCTACGAGCAGTACTTC
CASSLGTVTYEQYF
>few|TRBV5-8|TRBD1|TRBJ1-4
TGTGCCAGCAGCAACCCCCAGGTGGACAGGGGGTTTTTT
CASSNPQVDRGFF
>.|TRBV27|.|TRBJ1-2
TGTGCCAGCAGAGGTCCCCTCCTTGGCGGCTACACCTTC
CASRGPLLGGYTF
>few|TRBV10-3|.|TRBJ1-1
TGTGCCATCAGTGAGCCTACAGGAGTAAACACTGAAGCTTTCTTT
CAISEPTGVNTEAFF
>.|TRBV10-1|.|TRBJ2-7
TGCGCCAGCAGTGAGTCTGGGGACTACGAGCAGTACTTC
CASSESGDYEQYF
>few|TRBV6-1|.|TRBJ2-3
TGTGCCAGCAGTGATGGGCTAGCCTCCGGTACGCAGTATTTT
CASSDGLASGTQYF
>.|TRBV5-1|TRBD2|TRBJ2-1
TGCGCCAGCAGCATGATAGCGGGGGTCTACAATGAGCAGTTCTTC
CASSMIAGVYNEQFF
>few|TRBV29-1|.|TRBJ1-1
TGCAGCGTTGATTTCAGGTCAGGGGCGAACACTGAAGCTTTCTTT
CSVDFRSGANTEAFF
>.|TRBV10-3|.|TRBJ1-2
TGTGCCATCAGCTCCCGGGAGACAGATGGCTACACCTTC
CAISSRETDGYTF
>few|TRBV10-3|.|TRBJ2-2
TGTGCCATCAGTGAGTCGAGTAGTCCCGGGGAGCTGTTTTTT
CAISESSSPGELFF